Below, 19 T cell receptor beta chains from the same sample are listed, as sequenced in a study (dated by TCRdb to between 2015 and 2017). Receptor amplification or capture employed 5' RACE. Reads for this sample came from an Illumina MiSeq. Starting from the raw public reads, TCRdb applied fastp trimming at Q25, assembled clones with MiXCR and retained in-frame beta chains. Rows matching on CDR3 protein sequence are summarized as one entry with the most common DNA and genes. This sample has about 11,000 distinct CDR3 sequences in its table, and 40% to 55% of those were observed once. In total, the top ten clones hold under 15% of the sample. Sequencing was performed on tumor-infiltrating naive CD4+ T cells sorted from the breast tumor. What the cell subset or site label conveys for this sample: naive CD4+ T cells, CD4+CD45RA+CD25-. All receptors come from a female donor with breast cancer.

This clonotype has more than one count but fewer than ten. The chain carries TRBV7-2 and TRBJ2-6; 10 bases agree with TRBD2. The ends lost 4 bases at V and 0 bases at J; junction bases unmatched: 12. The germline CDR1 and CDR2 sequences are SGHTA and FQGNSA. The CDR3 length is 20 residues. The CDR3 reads CASSYRLAGRLGSGANVLTF. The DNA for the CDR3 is TGTGCCAGCAGCTACCGACTAGCGGGCCGCCTCGGCTCTGGGGCCAACGTCCTGACTTTC.

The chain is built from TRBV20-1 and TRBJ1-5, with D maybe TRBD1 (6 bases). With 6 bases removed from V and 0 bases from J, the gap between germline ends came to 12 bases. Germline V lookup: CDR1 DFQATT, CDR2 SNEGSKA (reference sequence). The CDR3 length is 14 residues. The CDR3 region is CSALDRYSNQPQHF. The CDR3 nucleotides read TGCAGTGCCCTTGACAGGTATAGCAATCAGCCCCAGCATTTT.

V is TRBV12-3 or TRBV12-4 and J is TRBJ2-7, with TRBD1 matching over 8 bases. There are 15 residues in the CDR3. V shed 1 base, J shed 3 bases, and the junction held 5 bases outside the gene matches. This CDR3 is CASSLGGTGYYEQYF. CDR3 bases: TGTGCCAGCAGTTTAGGGGGGACAGGTTACTACGAGCAGTACTTC.

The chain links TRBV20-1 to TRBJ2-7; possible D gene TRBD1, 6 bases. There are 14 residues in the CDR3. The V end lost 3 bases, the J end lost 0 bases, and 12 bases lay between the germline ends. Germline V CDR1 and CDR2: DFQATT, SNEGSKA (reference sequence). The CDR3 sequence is CSASRDTSSYEQYV. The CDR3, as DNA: TGCAGTGCTAGCCGGGACACCAGCTCCTACGAGCAGTACGTC.

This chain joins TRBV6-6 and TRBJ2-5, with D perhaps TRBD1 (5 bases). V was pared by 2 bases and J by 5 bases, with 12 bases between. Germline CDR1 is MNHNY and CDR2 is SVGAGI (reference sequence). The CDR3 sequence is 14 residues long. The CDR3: CASSYRAPGETQYF. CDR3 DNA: TGTGCCAGCAGTTACAGGGCCCCAGGGGAGACCCAGTACTTC.

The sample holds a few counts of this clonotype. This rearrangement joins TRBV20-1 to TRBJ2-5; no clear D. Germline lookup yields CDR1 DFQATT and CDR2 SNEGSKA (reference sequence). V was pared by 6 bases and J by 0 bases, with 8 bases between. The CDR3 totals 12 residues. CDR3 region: CSAPPDQETQYF. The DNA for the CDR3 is TGCAGTGCCCCCCCGGACCAAGAGACCCAGTACTTC.

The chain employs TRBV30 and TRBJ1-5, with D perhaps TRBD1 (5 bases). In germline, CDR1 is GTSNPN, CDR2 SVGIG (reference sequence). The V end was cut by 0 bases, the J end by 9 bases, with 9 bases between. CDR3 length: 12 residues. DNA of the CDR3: TGTGCCTGGAGTGTACAGGTGGGGCCCCAGCATTTT. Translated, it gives CAWSVQVGPQHF.

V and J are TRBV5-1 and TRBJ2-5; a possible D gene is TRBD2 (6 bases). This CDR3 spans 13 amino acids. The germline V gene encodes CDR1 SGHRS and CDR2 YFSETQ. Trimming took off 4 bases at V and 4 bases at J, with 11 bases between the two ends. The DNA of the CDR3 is TGCGCCAGCAGCGGGGACTTTAGAGAGACCCAGTACTTC. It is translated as CASSGDFRETQYF.

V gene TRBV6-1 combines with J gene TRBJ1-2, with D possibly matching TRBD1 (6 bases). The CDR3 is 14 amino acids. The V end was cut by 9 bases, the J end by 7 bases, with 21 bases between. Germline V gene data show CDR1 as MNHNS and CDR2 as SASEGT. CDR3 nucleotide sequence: TGTGCCAGTCGGACGGGACACGCGGGAACTGGCTACACCTTC. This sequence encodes CASRTGHAGTGYTF.

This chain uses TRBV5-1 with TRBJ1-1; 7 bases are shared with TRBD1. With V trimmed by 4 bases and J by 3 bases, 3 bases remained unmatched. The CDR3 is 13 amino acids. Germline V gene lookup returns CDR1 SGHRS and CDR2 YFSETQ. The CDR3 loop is CASSPGQDTEAFF. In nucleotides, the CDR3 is TGCGCCAGCAGCCCCGGACAGGACACTGAAGCTTTCTTT.

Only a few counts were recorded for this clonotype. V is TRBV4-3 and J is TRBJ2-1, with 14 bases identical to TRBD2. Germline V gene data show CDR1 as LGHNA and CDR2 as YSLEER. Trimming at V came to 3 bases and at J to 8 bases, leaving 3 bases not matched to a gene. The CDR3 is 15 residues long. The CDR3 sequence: CASSQGLAGVYEQFF. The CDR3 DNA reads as TGCGCCAGCAGCCAGGGACTAGCGGGAGTGTATGAGCAGTTCTTC.

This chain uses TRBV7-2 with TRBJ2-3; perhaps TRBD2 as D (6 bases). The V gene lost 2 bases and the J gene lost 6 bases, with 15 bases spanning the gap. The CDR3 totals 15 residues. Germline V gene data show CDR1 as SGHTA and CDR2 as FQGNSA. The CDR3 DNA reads TGTGCCAGCAGCTTATTCACCCGACGGGGGGATACGCAGTATTTT. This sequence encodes CASSLFTRRGDTQYF.

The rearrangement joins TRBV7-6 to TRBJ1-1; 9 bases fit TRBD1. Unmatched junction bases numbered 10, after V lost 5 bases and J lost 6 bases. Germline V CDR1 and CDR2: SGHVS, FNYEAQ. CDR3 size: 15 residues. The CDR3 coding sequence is TGTGCCAGCAGCCCGGGGGGGACAGGGTTGGCTGAAGCTTTCTTT. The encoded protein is CASSPGGTGLAEAFF.

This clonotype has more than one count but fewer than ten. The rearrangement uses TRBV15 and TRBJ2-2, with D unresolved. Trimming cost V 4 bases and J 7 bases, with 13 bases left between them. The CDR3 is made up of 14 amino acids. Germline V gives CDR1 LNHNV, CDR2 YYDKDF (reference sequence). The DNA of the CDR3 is TGTGCCACCAGCATAGGTCTGAAGGGCGGGGAGCTGTTTTTT. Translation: CATSIGLKGGELFF.

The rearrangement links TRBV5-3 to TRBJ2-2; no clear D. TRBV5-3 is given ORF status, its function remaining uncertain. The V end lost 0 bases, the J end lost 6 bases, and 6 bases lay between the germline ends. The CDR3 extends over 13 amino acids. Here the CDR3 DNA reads TGTGCCAGAAGCTTGGCACCTCCCGGGGAGCTGTTTTTT. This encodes CARSLAPPGELFF.

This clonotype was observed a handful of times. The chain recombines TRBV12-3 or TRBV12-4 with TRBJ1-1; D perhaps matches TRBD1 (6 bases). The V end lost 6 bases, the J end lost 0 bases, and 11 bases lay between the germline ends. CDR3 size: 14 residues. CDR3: CASRGAGVNTEAFF. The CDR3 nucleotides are TGTGCCAGCAGGGGGGCAGGGGTGAACACTGAAGCTTTCTTT.

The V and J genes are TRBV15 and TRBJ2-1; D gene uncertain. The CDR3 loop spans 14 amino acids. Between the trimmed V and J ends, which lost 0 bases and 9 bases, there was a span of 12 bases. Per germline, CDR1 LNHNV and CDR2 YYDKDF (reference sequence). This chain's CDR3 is CATSRDLSSGEQFF. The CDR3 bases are TGTGCCACCAGCAGAGATCTTAGTTCGGGTGAGCAGTTCTTC.

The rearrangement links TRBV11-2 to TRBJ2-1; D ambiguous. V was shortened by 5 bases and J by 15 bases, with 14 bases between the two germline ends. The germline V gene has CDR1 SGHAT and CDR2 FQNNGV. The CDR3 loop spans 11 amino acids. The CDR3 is CASSLTLSLFF. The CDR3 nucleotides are TGTGCCAGCAGCCTAACTCTATCCCTGTTCTTC.

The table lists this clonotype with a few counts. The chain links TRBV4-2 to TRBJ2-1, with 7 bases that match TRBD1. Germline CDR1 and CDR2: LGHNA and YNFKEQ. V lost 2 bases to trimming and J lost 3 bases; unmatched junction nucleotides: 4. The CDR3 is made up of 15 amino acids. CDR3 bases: TGTGCCAGCAGCCAACTAGGACAGGTCTACAATGAGCAGTTCTTC. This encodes CASSQLGQVYNEQFF.